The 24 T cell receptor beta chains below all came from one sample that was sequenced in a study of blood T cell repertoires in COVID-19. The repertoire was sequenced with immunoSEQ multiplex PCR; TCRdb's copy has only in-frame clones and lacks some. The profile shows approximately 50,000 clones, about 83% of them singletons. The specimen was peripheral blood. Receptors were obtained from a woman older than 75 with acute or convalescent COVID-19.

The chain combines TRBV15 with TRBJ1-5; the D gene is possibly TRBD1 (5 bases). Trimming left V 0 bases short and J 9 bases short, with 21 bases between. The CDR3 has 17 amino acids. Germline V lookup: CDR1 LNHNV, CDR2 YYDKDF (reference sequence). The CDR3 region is CATSRDWGGDGWRPQHF. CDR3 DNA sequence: TGTGCCACCAGCAGAGATTGGGGGGGGGACGGCTGGAGGCCCCAGCATTTT. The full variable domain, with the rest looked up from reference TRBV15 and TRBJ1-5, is DAMVIQNPRYQVTQFGKPVTLSCSQTLNHNVMYWYQQKSSQAPKLLFHYYDKDFNNEADTPDNFQSRRPNTSFCFLDIRSPGLGDTAMYLCATSRDWGGDGWRPQHFGDGTRLSIL.

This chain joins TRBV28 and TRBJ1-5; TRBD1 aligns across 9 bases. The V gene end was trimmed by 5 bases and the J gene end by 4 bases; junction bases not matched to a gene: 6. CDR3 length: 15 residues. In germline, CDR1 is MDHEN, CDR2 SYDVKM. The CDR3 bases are TGTGCCAGCAGTCCGGACAGGGGTTGGAATCAGCCCCAGCATTTT. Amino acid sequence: CASSPDRGWNQPQHF.

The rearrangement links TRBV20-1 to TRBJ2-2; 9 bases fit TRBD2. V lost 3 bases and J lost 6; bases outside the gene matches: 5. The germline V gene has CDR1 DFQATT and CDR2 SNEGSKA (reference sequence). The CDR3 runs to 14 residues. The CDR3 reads CSASSGGGAGELFF. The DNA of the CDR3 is TGCAGTGCTAGTAGCGGGGGCGGGGCCGGGGAGCTGTTTTTT.

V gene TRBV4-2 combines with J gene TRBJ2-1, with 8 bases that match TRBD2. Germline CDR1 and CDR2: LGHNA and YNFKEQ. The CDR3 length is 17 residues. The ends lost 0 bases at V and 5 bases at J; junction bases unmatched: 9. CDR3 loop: CASSQERAGGYDNEQFF. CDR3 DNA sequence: TGTGCCAGCAGCCAAGAGCGGGCGGGGGGCTATGACAATGAGCAGTTCTTC.

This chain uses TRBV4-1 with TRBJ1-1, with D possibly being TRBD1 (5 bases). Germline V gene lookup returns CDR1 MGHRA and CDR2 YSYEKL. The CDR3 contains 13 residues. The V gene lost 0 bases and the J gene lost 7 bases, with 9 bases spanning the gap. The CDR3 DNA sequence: TGCGCCAGCAGCCAAGATGACAGATTTGAAGCTTTCTTT. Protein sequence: CASSQDDRFEAFF.

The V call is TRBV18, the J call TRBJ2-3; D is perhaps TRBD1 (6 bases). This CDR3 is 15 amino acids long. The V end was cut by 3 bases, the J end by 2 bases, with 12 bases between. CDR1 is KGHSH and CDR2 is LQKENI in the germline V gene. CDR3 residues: CASSPPGHSTDTQYF. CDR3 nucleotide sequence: TGTGCCAGCTCACCGCCGGGACACTCCACAGATACGCAGTATTTT.

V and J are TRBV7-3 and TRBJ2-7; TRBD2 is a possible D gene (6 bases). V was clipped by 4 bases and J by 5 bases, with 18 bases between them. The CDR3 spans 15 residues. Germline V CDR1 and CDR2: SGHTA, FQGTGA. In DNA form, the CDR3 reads TGTGCCAGCAGCTCCCACCGGGGAGGCAGTAACGAGCAGTACGTC. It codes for CASSSHRGGSNEQYV.

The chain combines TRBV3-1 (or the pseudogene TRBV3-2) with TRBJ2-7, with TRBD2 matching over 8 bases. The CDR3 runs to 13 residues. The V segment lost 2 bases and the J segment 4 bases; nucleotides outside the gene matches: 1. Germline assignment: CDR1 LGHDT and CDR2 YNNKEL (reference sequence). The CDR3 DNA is TGTGCCAGCAGCCAAACGGGAGGGTACGAGCAGTACTTC. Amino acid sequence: CASSQTGGYEQYF.

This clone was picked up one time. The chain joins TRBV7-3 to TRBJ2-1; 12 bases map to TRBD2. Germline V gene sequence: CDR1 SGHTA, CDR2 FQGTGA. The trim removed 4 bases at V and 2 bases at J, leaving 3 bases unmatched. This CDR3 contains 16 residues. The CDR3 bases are TGTGCCAGCAGCTCCTCTAGCGGGAGGGCCTACAATGAGCAGTTCTTC. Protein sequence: CASSSSSGRAYNEQFF.

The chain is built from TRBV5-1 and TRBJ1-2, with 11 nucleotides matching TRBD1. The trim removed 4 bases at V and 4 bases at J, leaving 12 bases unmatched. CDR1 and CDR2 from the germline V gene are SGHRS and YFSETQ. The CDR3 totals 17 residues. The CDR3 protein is CASSLGTGGASLYGYTF. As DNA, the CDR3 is TGCGCCAGCAGCCTCGGGACAGGGGGTGCCTCTCTCTATGGCTACACCTTC. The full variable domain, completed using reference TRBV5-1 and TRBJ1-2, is KAGVTQTPRYLIKTRGQQVTLSCSPISGHRSVSWYQQTPGQGLQFLFEYFSETQRNKGNFPGRFSGRQFSNSRSEMNVSTLELGDSALYLCASSLGTGGASLYGYTFGSGTRLTVV.

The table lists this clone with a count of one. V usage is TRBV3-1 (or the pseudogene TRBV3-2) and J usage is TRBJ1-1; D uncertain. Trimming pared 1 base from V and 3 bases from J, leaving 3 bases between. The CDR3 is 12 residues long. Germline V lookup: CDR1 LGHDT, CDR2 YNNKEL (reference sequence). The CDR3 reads CASSQADTEAFF. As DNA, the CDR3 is TGTGCCAGCAGCCAAGCGGACACTGAAGCTTTCTTT.

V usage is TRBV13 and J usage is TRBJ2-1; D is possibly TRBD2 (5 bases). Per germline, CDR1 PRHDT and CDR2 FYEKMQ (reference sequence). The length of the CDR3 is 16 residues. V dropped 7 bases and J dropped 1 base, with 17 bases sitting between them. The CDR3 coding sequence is TGTGCCAGCACCCCATGGAGGATGGGATCCTACAATGAGCAGTTCTTC. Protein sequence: CASTPWRMGSYNEQFF.

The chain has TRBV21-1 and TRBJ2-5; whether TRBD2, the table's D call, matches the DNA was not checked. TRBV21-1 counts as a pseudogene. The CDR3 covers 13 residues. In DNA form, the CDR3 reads TGTGCCAGCAGGCGTATATTAAAAGAGACCCAGTACTTC. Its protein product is CASRRILKETQYF.

The CDR3: CASGGTSGSYEQYV. CDR3 nucleotide sequence: TGTGCCAGCGGGGGGACTAGCGGGAGCTACGAGCAGTACGTC. This chain uses TRBV6-6 with TRBJ2-7; TRBD2 matches at 14 bases. Trimming removed 8 bases from V and 3 bases from J; junction bases left unmatched: 3. The CDR3 covers 14 residues. CDR1 is MNHNY, CDR2 SVGAGI, per germline (reference sequence).

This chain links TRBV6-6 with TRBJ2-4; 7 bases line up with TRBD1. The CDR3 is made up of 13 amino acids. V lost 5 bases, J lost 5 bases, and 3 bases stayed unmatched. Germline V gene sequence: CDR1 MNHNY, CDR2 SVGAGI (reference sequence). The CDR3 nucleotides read TGTGCCAGCAGTCGAACAGGGGAAAACATTCAGTACTTC. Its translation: CASSRTGENIQYF.

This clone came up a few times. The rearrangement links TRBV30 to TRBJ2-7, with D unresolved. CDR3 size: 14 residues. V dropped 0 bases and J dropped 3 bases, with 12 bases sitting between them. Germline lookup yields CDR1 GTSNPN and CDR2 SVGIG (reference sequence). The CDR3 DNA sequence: TGTGCCTGGAGTGTCCGTTTTACGGGCTACGAGCAGTACTTC. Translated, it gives CAWSVRFTGYEQYF.

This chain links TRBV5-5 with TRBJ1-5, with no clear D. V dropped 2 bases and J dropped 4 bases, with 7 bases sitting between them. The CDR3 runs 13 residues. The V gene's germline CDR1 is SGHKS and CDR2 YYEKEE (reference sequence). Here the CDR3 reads CASSFGGNQPQHF. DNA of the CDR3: TGTGCCAGCAGCTTTGGCGGGAATCAGCCCCAGCATTTT.

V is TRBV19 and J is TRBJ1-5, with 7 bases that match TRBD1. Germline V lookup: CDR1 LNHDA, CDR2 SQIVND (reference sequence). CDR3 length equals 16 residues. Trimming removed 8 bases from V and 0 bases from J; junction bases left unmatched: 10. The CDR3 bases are TGTGCCAGTCAAAACAGGGGTGGGTATAGCAATCAGCCCCAGCATTTT. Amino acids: CASQNRGGYSNQPQHF.

The CDR3 loop reads CASNTGIGELFF. CDR3 in DNA: TGTGCCAGCAATACCGGGATCGGGGAGCTGTTTTTT. V and J are TRBV6-1 and TRBJ2-2; D is possibly TRBD2 (5 bases). This CDR3 comprises 12 residues. Trimming removed 7 bases at V and 7 bases at J, with 10 bases between. The germline CDR1 and CDR2 sequences are MNHNS and SASEGT.

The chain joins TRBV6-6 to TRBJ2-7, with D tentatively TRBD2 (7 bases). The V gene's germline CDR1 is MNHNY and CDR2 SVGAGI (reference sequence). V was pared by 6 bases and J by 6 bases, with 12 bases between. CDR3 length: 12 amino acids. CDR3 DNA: TGTGCCAGCAGAGAGGGGGGGAGCGAGCAGTACTTC. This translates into CASREGGSEQYF.

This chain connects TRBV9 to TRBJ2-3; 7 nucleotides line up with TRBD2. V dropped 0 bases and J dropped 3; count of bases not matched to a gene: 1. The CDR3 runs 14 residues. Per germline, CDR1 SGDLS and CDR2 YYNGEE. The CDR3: CASSVGGLTDTQYF. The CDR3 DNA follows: TGTGCCAGCAGCGTAGGGGGACTAACAGATACGCAGTATTTT.

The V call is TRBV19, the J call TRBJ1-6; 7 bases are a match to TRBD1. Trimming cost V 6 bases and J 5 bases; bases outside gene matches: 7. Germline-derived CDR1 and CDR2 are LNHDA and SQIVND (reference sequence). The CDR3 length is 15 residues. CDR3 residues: CASRVTGQNNSPLHF. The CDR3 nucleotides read TGTGCCAGTAGGGTAACGGGACAGAATAATTCACCCCTCCACTTT.

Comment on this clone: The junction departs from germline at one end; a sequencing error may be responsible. The CDR3 bases are TGTACCGGGGGGGACAGCTATGGCTACACCTTC. Its protein is CTGGDSYGYTF. The chain couples TRBV29-1 to TRBJ1-2, with 7 bases fitting TRBD1. The CDR3 contains 11 residues. CDR1 is SQVTM, CDR2 ANQGSEA, per germline. The whole variable domain, filled in from reference TRBV29-1 and TRBJ1-2, reads SAVISQKPSRDICQRGTSLTIQCQVDSQVTMMFWYRQQPGQSLTLIATANQGSEATYESGFVIDKFPISRPNLTFSTLTVSNMSPEDSSIYLCTGGDSYGYTFGSGTRLTVV.

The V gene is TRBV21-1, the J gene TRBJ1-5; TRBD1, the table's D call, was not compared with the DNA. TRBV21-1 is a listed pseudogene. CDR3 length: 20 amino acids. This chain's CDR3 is CASSKEDEQGPNPGNQPQHF. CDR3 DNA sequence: TGTGCCAGCAGCAAAGAGGACGAACAGGGGCCCAATCCGGGTAATCAGCCCCAGCATTTT.